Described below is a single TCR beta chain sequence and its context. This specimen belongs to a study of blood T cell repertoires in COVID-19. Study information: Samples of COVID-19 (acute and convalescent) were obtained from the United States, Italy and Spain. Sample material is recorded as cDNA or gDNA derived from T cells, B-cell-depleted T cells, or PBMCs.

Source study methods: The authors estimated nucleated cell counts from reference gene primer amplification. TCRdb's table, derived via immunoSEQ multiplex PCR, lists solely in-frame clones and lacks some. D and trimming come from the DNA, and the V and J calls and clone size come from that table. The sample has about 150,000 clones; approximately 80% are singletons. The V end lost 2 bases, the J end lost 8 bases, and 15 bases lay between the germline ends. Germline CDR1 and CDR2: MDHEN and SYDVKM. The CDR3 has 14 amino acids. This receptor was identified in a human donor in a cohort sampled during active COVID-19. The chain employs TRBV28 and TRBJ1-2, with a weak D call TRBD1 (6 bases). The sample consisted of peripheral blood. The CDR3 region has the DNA TGTGCCAGCAGTTTAGATCGGACAGCTGTCGGCTACACCTTC. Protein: CASSLDRTAVGYTF.